This record concerns one TCR beta chain sequence. The antigen is undetermined. Of the isolated RNA, all was reverse transcribed, and so the sequenced material was expressed TCRB transcripts. Naive, central memory and regulatory T cell samples averaged approximately 3.5 million immunoSEQ reads each. TCRdb's copy holds only in-frame clones and misses some; the assay was immunoSEQ multiplex PCR. The sample carries about 340,000 clones, under 8.5% recorded once. The purity of all sorted populations exceeded 95%. The sample comes from a study of beta chain features in type 1 diabetes. Overall study results and limits: No resolution was reached here on whether HLA type influences TCRB rearrangement. At VDJ recombination sites, type 1 diabetes patients had fewer insertions and more deleted nucleotides.

The length of the CDR3 is 15 residues. CDR1 is LNHDA, CDR2 SQIVND, per germline (reference sequence). V lost 3 bases and J lost 4; bases outside the gene matches: 6. The sequence derives from a woman between 18 and 29 years old in good health. The chain combines TRBV19 with TRBJ2-1, with 7 positions matching TRBD1. The sequenced material came from central memory CD4+ T cells from blood. The CDR3 sequence is CASSMDRSRYNEQFF. The CDR3, as DNA: TGTGCCAGTAGTATGGACAGGTCAAGGTACAATGAGCAGTTCTTC.